These 8 T cell receptor gamma chains originate from one sample sequenced in a study of gamma-delta chains in newborns, infants, children. TCRdb re-called the reads using CATT. The sample has 570 or so gamma-chain clones, around 81% seen once. The input for sequencing was blood, taken at baseline. The source of these receptors is a child who was a newborn, infant or young child, either healthy, febrile or measles-vaccinated (not recorded which). This table probably holds off-target reads from a library built for another chain.

J gene calling gave no result, while the V gene is TRGV9. Germline V gene lookup returns CDR1 GITISATS and CDR2 ISYDGTV (reference sequence). This CDR3 spans 16 amino acids. CDR3 coding DNA: TGTGCCTGTGACGTACTGGGGGATATGGGGACAGCACAACTCTTCTTT. This codes for CACDVLGDMGTAQLFF.

No J gene call was made, and the V gene is TRGV9. The length of the CDR3 is 18 residues. Germline CDR1 GITISATS, CDR2 ISYDGTV (reference sequence). CDR3: CACDTLTGGYALTAQLFF. The CDR3 region has the DNA TGTGCCTGTGACACGCTTACTGGGGGATACGCTTTGACAGCACAACTCTTCTTT.

A remark on this clone: The limits of the CDR3 on the DNA are not certain, so only TCRdb's listed CDR3 is given. No call exists for the J gene, whereas the V gene is TRGV9. The CDR3 region is 25 residues in length, termini included. Germline V lookup: CDR1 GITISATS, CDR2 ISYDGTV (reference sequence). CDR3 in amino acids: CACDITGGYSWDTRQMFFGTGIKLF.

As regards this clone: No DNA is shown, since the ends of the CDR3 on it are uncertain; the CDR3 is the one TCRdb lists. Called V gene: TRGV9; the J gene was not called. The CDR3 is made up of 25 amino acids, end residues included. The germline V gene has CDR1 GITISATS and CDR2 ISYDGTV (reference sequence). This CDR3 is CACDTGWGSSWDPRQMFFGTGIKLF.

On this clone itself: Because the CDR3's place on the DNA is in doubt, the DNA is left out and the CDR3 is given as listed by TCRdb. The V gene is given as TRGV9, and no J gene call is available. Germline lookup yields CDR1 GITISATS and CDR2 ISYDGTV (reference sequence). The CDR3 sequence runs 25 residues, both termini included. The CDR3 spells CACDTGGYATWDTRQMFFGTGIKLF.

A remark on this clone: The limits of the CDR3 on the DNA are not certain, so only TCRdb's listed CDR3 is given. No J gene was named, though the V gene is TRGV9. The CDR3 has 28 amino acids, counting both end residues. The V gene's germline CDR1 is GITISATS and CDR2 ISYDGTV (reference sequence). CDR3 in amino acids: CACDTEVSTGGKSWDTRQMFFGTGIKLF.

Comments on this clone: The DNA is left out, because the CDR3 cannot be placed on it with certainty; the CDR3 is given as TCRdb lists it. Different DNA sequences within this sample yield the same CDR3. The J gene was not called, though the V gene is TRGV9. Germline CDR1 GITISATS, CDR2 ISYDGTV (reference sequence). 23 amino acids form the CDR3, both terminal residues included. CDR3 region: CACDTVGSWDTRQMFFGTGIKLF.

Turning to this clone: It is unclear where the CDR3 begins or ends on the DNA, so no DNA is shown, and the CDR3 is as TCRdb lists it. Here the V gene is TRGV9, but the J gene went uncalled. Germline V CDR1 and CDR2: GITISATS, ISYDGTV (reference sequence). The CDR3 adds up to 26 amino acids, both ends counted. This CDR3 reads CACDTGLGSSSWDTRQMFFGTGIKLF.